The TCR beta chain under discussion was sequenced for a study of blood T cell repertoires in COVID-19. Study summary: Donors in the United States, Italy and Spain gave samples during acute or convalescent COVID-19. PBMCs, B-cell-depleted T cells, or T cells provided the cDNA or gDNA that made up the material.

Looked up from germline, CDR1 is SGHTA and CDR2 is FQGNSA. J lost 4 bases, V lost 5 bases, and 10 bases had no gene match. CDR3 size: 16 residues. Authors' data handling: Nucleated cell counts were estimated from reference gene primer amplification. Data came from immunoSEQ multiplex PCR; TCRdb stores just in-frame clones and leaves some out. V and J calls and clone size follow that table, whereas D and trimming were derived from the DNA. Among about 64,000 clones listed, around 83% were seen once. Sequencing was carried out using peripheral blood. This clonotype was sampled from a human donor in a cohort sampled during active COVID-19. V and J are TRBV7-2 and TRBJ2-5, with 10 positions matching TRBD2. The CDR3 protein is CASSPLAGAVGETQYF. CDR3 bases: TGTGCCAGCAGCCCCCTAGCGGGGGCCGTGGGAGAGACCCAGTACTTC.